This is a list of T cell receptor beta chains from one sample in a study of spatial heterogeneity in lung cancer. TCRdb re-called the 5' RACE reads through MiXCR, storing one row per CDR3 protein. The table includes roughly 72,000 distinct CDR3 sequences, 8% to 9% detected once. The sequencing used PBMCs, collected at follow-up. The source is a female donor with early-stage non-small cell lung cancer. Both conserved end residues are part of each CDR3. D genes are given only for firm matches. Rows may omit the clone size; those that give it use once, few, many or a size class.

v_call	j_call	d_call	cdr3_length	clone_size	cdr3_aa	cdr3_nt
TRBV29-1	TRBJ2-1	TRBD2	17	many	CSVRLAGGRRSYNEQFF	TGCAGCGTCCGACTAGCGGGAGGCCGCCGGTCCTACAATGAGCAGTTCTTC
TRBV29-1	TRBJ2-5	.	13	many	CSVGDNRKETQYF	TGCAGCGTTGGGGACAATCGAAAAGAGACCCAGTACTTC
TRBV11-2	TRBJ2-1	TRBD2	17	many	CASSLGWGTSGYNEQFF	TGTGCCAGCAGCTTAGGATGGGGGACTAGCGGCTACAATGAGCAGTTCTTC
TRBV10-3	TRBJ1-2	.	14	many	CAISDHATGNGYTF	TGTGCCATCAGTGACCACGCAACAGGGAATGGCTACACCTTC
TRBV5-1	TRBJ1-2	.	13	few	CASSLGQRYGYTF	TGCGCCAGCAGCTTGGGACAGCGCTATGGCTACACCTTC
TRBV29-1	TRBJ1-2	TRBD1	12	many	CSATGDSYGYTF	TGCAGCGCGACAGGGGATTCCTATGGCTACACCTTC
TRBV13	TRBJ1-1	.	12	few	CASSGVNTEAFF	TGTGCCAGCTCGGGGGTGAACACTGAAGCTTTCTTT
TRBV7-2	TRBJ2-3	.	14	.	CASSLIAEEGTQYF	TGTGCCAGCAGCTTAATAGCGGAGGAGGGTACGCAGTATTTT
TRBV6-2/TRBV6-3	TRBJ2-3	TRBD1	15	once	CASRRTGSSTDTQYF	TGTGCCAGCAGACGGACAGGGTCTAGCACAGATACGCAGTATTTT
TRBV2	TRBJ1-6	.	14	many	CASSDGGRDSPLHF	TGTGCCAGCAGTGATGGCGGACGAGATTCACCCCTCCACTTT
TRBV11-2	TRBJ2-1	.	13	many	CASSYGSSNEQFF	TGTGCCAGCAGTTACGGGTCTTCCAATGAGCAGTTCTTC
TRBV5-4	TRBJ2-4	TRBD2	16	few	CASSLAQTSSKNIQYF	TGTGCCAGCAGCTTGGCCCAGACTAGCTCCAAAAACATTCAGTACTTC
TRBV18	TRBJ1-2	TRBD1	14	many	CASSGRDSLYGYTF	TGTGCCAGCTCGGGCAGGGACAGCCTATATGGCTACACCTTC
TRBV19	TRBJ2-6	TRBD1	17	.	CASLPGQGEPGANVLTF	TGTGCCAGTCTTCCGGGACAGGGTGAGCCTGGGGCCAACGTCCTGACTTTC
TRBV7-9	TRBJ2-7	.	13	.	CASSWVYHYEQYF	TGTGCCAGCAGCTGGGTTTACCATTACGAGCAGTACTTC
TRBV11-2	TRBJ2-1	TRBD2	14	many	CASSAAGAGNEQFF	TGTGCCAGCAGCGCAGCGGGAGCTGGGAATGAGCAGTTCTTC
TRBV6-6	TRBJ2-5	TRBD2	15	many	CASRGGGFAQETQYF	TGTGCCAGCAGAGGCGGGGGGTTTGCACAAGAGACCCAGTACTTC
TRBV5-1	TRBJ2-1	TRBD2	14	many	CASSSSGSYNEQFF	TGCGCCAGCAGCTCTAGCGGCTCCTACAATGAGCAGTTCTTC
TRBV28	TRBJ1-2	.	17	few	CASSFHLEGEKNYGYTF	TGTGCCAGCAGTTTTCACCTTGAAGGGGAAAAAAACTATGGCTACACCTTC
TRBV4-1	TRBJ2-7	TRBD2	16	few	CASSQGGLAVTYEQYF	TGCGCCAGCAGCCAAGGGGGACTAGCGGTTACCTACGAGCAGTACTTC
TRBV7-2	TRBJ2-1	TRBD2	15	once	CASRPRERAYNEQFF	TGTGCCAGCAGACCGCGGGAGCGGGCCTACAATGAGCAGTTCTTC
TRBV14	TRBJ2-1	TRBD2	14	.	CASSRAGGNNEQFF	TGTGCCAGCAGCCGCGCGGGAGGAAACAATGAGCAGTTCTTC
TRBV7-8	TRBJ2-3	.	16	few	CASSPRMGGSTDTQYF	TGTGCCAGCAGCCCAAGGATGGGCGGGAGCACAGATACGCAGTATTTT
TRBV7-9	TRBJ1-1	.	16	few	CASSPWGGRGNTEAFF	TGTGCCAGCAGCCCCTGGGGGGGTAGGGGGAACACTGAAGCTTTCTTT
TRBV3-1	TRBJ1-2	.	15	many	CASSQEGALYYGYTF	TGTGCCAGCAGCCAAGAGGGCGCACTCTACTATGGCTACACCTTC
TRBV9	TRBJ2-7	.	12	many	CASSRGTSEQYF	TGTGCCAGCAGCCGAGGGACGTCCGAGCAGTACTTC
TRBV5-1	TRBJ1-1	.	14	few	CASKPGVGDTEAFF	TGCGCCAGTAAACCCGGGGTAGGGGACACTGAAGCTTTCTTT